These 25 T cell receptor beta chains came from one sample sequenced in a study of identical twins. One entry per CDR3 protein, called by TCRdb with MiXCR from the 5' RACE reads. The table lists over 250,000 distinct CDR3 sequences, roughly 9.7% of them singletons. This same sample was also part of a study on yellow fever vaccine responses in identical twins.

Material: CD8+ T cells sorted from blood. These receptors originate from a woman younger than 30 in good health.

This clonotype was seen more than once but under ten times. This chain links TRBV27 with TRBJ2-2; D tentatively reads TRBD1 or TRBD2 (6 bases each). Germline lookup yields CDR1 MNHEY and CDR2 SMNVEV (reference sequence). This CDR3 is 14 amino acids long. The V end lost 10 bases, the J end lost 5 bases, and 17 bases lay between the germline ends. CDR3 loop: CATAAGGRTGELFF. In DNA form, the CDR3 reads TGTGCCACCGCTGCCGGGGGCAGGACCGGGGAGCTGTTTTTT.

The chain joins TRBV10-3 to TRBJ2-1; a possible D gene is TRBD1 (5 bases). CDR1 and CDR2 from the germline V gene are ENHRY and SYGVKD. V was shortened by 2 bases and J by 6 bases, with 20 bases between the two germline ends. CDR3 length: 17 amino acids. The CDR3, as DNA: TGTGCCATCAGTGAGCCCCCGGCTCGTGGGGCGCGCAATGAGCAGTTCTTC. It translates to CAISEPPARGARNEQFF.

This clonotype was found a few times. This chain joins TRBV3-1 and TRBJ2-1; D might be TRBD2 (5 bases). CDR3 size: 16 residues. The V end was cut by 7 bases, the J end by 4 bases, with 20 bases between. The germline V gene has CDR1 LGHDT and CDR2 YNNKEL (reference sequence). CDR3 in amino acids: CASTQALGHTYNEQFF. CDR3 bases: TGTGCCAGCACCCAGGCACTAGGGCACACTTACAATGAGCAGTTCTTC.

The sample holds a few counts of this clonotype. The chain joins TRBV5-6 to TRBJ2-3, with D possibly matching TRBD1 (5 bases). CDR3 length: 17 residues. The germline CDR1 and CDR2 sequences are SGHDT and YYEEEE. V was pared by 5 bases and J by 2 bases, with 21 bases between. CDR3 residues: CASSPGLAPGLTDTQYF. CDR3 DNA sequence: TGTGCCAGCAGTCCTGGCTTGGCTCCAGGGCTCACAGATACGCAGTATTTT.

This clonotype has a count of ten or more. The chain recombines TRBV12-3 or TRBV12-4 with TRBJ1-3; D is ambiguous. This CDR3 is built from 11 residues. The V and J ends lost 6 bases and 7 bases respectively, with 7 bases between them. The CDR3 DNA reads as TGTGCCAGCAGGACATCGAACACCATATATTTT. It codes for CASRTSNTIYF.

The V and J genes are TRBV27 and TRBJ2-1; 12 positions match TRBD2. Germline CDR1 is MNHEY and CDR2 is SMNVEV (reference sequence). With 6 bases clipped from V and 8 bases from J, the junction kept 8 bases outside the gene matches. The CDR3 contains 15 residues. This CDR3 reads CASSRTSGTGYEQFF. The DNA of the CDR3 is TGTGCCAGCAGCCGGACTAGCGGGACGGGCTATGAGCAGTTCTTC.

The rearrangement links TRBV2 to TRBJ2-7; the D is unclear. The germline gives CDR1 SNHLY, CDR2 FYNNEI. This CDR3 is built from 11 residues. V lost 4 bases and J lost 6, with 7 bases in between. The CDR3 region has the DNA TGTGCCAGCAGTGTCGCCCCCGAGCAGTACTTC. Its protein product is CASSVAPEQYF.

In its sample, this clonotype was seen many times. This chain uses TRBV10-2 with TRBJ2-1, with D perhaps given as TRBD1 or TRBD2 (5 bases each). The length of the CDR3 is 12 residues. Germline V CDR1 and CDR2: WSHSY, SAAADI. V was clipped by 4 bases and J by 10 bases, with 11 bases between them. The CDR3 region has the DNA TGCGCCAGCAGTGGACCCCGGGACGAGCAGTTCTTC. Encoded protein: CASSGPRDEQFF.

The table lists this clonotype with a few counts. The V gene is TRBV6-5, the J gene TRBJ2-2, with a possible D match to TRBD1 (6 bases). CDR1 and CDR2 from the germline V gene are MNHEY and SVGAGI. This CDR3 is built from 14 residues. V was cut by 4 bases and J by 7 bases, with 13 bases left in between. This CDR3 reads CASSSRTGFGELFF. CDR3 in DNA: TGTGCCAGCAGTTCTCGAACAGGGTTCGGGGAGCTGTTTTTT.

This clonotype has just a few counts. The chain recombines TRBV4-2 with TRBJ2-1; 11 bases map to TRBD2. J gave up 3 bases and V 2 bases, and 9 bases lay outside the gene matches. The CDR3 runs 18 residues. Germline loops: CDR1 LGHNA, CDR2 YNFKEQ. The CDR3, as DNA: TGTGCCAGCAGCCAACCGGGACTAGCGGTTGGCGACTACAATGAGCAGTTCTTC. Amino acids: CASSQPGLAVGDYNEQFF.

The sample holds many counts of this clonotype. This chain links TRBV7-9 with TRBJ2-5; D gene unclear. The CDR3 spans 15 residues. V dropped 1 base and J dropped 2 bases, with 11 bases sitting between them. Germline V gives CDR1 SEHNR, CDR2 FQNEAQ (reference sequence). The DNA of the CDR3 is TGTGCCAGCAGCTTAGTAATTACACCTCAAGAGACCCAGTACTTC. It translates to CASSLVITPQETQYF. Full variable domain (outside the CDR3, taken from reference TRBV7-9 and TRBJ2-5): DTGVSQNPRHKITKRGQNVTFRCDPISEHNRLYWYRQTLGQGPEFLTYFQNEAQLEKSRLLSDRFSAERPKGSFSTLEIQRTEQGDSAMYLCASSLVITPQETQYFGPGTRLLVL.

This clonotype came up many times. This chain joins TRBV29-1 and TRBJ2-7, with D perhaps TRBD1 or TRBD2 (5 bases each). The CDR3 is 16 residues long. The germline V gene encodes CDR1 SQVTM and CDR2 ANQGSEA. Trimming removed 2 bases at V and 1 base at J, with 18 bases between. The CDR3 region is CSVESRARGTSYEQYF. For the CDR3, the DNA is TGCAGCGTTGAAAGCAGAGCGAGAGGGACGTCCTACGAGCAGTACTTC.

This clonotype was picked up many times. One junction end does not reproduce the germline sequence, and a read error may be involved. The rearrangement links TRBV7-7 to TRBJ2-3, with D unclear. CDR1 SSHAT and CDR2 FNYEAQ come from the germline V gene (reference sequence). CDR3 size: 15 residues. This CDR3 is CASSPGVANTDTQYF. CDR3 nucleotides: TGTGCTAGCAGCCCGGGCGTAGCCAACACAGATACGCAGTATTTT.

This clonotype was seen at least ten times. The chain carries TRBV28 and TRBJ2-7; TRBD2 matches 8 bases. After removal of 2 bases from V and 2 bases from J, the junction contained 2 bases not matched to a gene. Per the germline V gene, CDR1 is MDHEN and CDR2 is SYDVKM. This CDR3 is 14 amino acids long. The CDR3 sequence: CASSLGGRTYEQYF. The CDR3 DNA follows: TGTGCCAGCAGTTTAGGCGGGAGGACCTACGAGCAGTACTTC. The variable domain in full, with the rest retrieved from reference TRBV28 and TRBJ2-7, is DVKVTQSSRYLVKRTGEKVFLECVQDMDHENMFWYRQDPGLGLRLIYFSYDVKMKEKGDIPEGYSVSREKKERFSLILESASTNQTSMYLCASSLGGRTYEQYFGPGTRLTVT.

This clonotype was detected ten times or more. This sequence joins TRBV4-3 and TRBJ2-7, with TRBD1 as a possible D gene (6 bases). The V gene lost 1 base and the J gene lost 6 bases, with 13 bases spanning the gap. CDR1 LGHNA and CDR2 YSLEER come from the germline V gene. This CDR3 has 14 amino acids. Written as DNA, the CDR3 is TGCGCCAGCAGCCAAGGAATAGTACAGGGCGAGCAGTACTTC. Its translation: CASSQGIVQGEQYF.

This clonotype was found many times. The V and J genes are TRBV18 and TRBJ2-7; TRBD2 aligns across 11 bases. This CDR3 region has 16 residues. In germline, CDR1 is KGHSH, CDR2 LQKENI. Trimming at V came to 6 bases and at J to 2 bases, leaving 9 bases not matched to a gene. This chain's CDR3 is CASSQFTSGSTYEQYF. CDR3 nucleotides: TGTGCCAGCTCCCAATTTACTAGCGGGAGCACCTACGAGCAGTACTTC.

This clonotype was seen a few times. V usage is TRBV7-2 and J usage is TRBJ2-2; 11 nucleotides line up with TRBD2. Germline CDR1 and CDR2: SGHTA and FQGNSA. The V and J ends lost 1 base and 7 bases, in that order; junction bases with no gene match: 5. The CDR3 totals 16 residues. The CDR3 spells CASSLVQLAGDGELFF. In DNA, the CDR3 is TGTGCCAGCAGCTTAGTCCAACTAGCGGGGGACGGGGAGCTGTTTTTT.

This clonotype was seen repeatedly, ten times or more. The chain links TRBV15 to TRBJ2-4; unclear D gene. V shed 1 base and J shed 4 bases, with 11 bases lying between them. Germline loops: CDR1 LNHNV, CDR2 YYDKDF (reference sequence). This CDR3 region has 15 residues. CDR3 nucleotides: TGTGCCACCAGCAGAGTAACAGAAGTAAAAAACATTCAGTACTTC. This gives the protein CATSRVTEVKNIQYF.

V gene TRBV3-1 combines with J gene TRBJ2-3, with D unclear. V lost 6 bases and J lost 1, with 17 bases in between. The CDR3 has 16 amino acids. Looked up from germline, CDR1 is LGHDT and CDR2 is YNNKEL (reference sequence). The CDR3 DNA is TGTGCCAGCAGTCTCTTCAGCGCTGTGGGCACAGATACGCAGTATTTT. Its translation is CASSLFSAVGTDTQYF.

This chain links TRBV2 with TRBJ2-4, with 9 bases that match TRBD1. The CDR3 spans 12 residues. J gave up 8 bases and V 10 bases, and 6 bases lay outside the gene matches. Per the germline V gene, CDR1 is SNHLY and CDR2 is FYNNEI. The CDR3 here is CANSDRGDIQYF. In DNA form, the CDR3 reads TGTGCCAATTCGGACAGGGGAGACATTCAGTACTTC.

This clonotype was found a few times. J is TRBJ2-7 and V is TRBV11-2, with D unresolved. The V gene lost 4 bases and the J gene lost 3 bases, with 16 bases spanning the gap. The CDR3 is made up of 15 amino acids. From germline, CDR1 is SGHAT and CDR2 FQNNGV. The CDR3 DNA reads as TGTGCCAGCAGCTCGAGGTATAGGGAATTCTACGAGCAGTACTTC. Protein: CASSSRYREFYEQYF.

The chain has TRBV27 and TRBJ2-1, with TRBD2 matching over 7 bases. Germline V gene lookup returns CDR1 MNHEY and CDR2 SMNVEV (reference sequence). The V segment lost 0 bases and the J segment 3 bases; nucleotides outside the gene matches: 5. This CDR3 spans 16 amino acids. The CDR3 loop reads CASSLSSGIIYNEQFF. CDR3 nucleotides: TGTGCCAGCAGTTTATCGAGCGGGATCATCTACAATGAGCAGTTCTTC.

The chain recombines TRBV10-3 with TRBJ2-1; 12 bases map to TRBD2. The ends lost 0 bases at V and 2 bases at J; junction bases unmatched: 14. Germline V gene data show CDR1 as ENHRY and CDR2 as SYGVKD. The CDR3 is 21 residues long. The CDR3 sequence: CAISESNDHSSGGATYNEQFF. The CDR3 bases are TGTGCCATCAGTGAGTCGAACGACCATTCTAGCGGGGGGGCAACCTACAATGAGCAGTTCTTC.

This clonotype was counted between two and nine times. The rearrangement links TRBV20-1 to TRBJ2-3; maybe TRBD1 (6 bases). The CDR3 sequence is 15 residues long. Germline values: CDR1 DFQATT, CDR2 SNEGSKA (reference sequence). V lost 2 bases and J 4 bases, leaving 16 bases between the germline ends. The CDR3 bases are TGCAGTGCTAGACCCCGACAGGTCGGAGCAGATACGCAGTATTTT. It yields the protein CSARPRQVGADTQYF.

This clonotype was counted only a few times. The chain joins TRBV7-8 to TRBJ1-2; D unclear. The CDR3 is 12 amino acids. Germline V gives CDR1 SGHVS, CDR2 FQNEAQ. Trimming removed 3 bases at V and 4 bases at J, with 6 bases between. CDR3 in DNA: TGTGCCAGCAGCTTCGACGGCTATGGCTACACCTTC. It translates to CASSFDGYGYTF. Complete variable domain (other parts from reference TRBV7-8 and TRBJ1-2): GAGVSQSPRYKVAKRGQDVALRCDPISGHVSLFWYQQALGQGPEFLTYFQNEAQLDKSGLPSDRFFAERPEGSVSTLKIQRTQQEDSAVYLCASSFDGYGYTFGSGTRLTVV.